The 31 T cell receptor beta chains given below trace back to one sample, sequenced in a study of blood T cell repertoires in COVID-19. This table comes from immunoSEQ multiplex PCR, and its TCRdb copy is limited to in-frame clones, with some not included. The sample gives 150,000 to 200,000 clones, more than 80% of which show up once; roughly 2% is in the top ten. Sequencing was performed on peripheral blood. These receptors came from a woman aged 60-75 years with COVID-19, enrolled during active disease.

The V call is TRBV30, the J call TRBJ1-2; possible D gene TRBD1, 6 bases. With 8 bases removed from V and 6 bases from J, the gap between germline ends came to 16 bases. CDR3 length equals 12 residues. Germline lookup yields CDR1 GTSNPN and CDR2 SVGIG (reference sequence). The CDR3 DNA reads TGTGCCCTAGCCATGGGGGCCCATGGCTACACCTTC. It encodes CALAMGAHGYTF.

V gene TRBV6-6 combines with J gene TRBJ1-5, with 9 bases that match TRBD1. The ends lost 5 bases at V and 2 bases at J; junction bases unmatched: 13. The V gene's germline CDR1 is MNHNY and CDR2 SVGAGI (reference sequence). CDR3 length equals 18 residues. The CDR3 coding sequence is TGTGCCAGCAGTCCCAACGCACGGACAGGGGTAGGCAATCAGCCCCAGCATTTT. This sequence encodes CASSPNARTGVGNQPQHF.

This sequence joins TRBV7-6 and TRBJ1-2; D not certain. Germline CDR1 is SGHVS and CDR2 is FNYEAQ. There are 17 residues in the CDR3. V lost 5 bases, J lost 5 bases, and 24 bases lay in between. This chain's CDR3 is CASSPSLHRGREYGYTF. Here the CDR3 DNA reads TGTGCCAGCAGCCCCTCCCTCCACAGAGGAAGGGAGTATGGCTACACCTTC. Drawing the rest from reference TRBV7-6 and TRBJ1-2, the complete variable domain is GAGVSQSPRYKVTKRGQDVALRCDPISGHVSLYWYRQALGQGPEFLTYFNYEAQQDKSGLPNDRFSAERPEGSISTLTIQRTEQRDSAMYRCASSPSLHRGREYGYTFGSGTRLTVV.

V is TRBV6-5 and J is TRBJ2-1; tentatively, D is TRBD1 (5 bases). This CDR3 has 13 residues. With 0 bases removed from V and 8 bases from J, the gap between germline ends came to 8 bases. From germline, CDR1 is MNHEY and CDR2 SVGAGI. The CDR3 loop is CASSYSGQDEQFF. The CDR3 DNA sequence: TGTGCCAGCAGTTACTCGGGGCAGGATGAGCAGTTCTTC.

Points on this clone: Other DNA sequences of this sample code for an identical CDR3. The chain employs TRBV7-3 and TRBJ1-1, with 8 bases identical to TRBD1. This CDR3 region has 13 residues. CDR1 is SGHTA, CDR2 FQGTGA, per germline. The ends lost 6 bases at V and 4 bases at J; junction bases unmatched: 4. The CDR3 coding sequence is TGTGCCAGCAGTCCTACAGGGGGCACTGAAGCTTTCTTT. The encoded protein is CASSPTGGTEAFF. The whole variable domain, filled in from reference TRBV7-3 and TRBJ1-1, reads GAGVSQTPSNKVTEKGKYVELRCDPISGHTALYWYRQSLGQGPEFLIYFQGTGAADDSGLPNDRFFAVRPEGSVSTLKIQRTERGDSAVYLCASSPTGGTEAFFGQGTRLTVV.

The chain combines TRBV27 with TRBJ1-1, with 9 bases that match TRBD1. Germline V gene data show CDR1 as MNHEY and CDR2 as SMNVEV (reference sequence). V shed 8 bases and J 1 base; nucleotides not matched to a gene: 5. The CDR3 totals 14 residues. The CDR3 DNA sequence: TGTGCCAGCCGACCGGACAGGGGGAACACTGAAGCTTTCTTT. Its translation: CASRPDRGNTEAFF.

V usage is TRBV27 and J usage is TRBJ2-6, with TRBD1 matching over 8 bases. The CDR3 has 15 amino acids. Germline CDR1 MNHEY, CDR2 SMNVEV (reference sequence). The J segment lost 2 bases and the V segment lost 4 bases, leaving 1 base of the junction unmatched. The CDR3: CASSSTGAGANVLTF. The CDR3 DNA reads TGTGCCAGCAGTTCGACAGGGGCTGGGGCCAACGTCCTGACTTTC.

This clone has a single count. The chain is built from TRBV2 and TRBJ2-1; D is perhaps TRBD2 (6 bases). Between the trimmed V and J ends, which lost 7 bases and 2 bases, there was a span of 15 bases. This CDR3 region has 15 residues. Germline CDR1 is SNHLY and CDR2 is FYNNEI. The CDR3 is CASTLEGLPYNEQFF. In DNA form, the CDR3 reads TGTGCCAGCACGTTGGAGGGGCTGCCCTACAATGAGCAGTTCTTC. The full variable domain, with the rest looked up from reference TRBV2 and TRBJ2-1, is EPEVTQTPSHQVTQMGQEVILRCVPISNHLYFYWYRQILGQKVEFLVSFYNNEISEKSEIFDDQFSVERPDGSNFTLKIRSTKLEDSAMYFCASTLEGLPYNEQFFGPGTRLTVL.

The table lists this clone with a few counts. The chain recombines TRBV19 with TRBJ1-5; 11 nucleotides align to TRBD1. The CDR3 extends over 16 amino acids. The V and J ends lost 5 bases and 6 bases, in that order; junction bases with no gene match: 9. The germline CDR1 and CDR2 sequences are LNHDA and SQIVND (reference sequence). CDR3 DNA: TGTGCCAGTAGTTACCGGACAGGGGGCACGGGTCAGCCCCAGCATTTT. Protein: CASSYRTGGTGQPQHF.

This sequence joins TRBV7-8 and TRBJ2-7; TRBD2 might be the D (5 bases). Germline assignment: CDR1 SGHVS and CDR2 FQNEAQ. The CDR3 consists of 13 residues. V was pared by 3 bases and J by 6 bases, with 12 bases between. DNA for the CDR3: TGTGCCAGCAGCTTCGATCGTGAGGGCGAGCAGTACTTC. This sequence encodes CASSFDREGEQYF.

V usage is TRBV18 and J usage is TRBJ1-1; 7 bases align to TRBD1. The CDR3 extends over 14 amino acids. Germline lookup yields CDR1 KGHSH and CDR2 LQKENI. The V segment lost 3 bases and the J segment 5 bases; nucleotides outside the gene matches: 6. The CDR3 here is CASSPLKTGTEAFF. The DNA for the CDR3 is TGTGCCAGCTCACCCTTAAAGACAGGGACTGAAGCTTTCTTT.

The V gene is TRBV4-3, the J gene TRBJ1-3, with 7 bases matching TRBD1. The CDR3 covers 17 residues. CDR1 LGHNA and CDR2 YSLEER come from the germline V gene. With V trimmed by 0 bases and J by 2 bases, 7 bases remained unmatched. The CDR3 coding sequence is TGCGCCAGCAGCCAAGAAGGGGGCAGGTATGCTGGAAACACCATATATTTT. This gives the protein CASSQEGGRYAGNTIYF.

CDR3 coding DNA: TGTGCCAGCAGTTCTCAGGGGGAGACCCAGTACTTC. Its translation: CASSSQGETQYF. The V and J genes are TRBV6-2 or TRBV6-3 and TRBJ2-5, with D possibly TRBD1 on 6 matching bases. Trimming shortened V by 4 bases and J by 5 bases, and 8 bases separated the two germline ends. CDR3 length equals 12 residues. Germline assignment: CDR1 MNHEY and CDR2 SVGEGT.

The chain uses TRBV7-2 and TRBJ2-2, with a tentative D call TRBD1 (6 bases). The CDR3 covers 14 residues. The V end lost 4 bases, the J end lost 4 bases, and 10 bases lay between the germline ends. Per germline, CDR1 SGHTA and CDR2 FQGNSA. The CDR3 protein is CASSSGTLTGELFF. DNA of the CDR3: TGTGCCAGCAGCTCCGGGACACTCACCGGGGAGCTGTTTTTT.

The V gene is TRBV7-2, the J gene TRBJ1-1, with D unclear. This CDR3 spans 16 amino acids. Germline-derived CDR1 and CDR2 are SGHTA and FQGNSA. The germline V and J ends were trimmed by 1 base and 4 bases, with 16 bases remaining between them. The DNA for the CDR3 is TGTGCCAGCAGCTTAGGTGTGCCGGGTGCCCGCACTGAAGCTTTCTTT. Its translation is CASSLGVPGARTEAFF. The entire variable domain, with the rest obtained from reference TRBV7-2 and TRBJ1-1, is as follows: GAGVSQSPSNKVTEKGKDVELRCDPISGHTALYWYRQSLGQGLEFLIYFQGNSAPDKSGLPSDRFSAERTGGSVSTLTIQRTQQEDSAVYLCASSLGVPGARTEAFFGQGTRLTVV.

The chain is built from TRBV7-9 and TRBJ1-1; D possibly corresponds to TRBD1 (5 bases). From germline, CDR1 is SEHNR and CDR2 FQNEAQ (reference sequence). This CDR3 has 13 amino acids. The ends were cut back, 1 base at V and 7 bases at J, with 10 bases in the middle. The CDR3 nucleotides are TGTGCCAGCAGCTTAGGGAGGGGCCTTGAAGCTTTCTTT. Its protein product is CASSLGRGLEAFF.

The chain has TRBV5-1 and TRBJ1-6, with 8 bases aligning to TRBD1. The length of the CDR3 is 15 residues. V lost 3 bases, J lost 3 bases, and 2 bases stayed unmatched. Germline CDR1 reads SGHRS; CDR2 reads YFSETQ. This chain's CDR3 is CASSSDRGYNSPLHF. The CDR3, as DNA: TGCGCCAGCAGCTCCGACAGGGGCTATAATTCACCCCTCCACTTT.

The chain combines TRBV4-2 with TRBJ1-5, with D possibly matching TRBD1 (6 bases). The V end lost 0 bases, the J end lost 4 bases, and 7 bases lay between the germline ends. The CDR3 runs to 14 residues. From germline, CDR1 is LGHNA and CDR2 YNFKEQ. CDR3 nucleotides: TGTGCCAGCAGCCAAGAAACAGGGAATCAGCCCCAGCATTTT. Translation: CASSQETGNQPQHF.

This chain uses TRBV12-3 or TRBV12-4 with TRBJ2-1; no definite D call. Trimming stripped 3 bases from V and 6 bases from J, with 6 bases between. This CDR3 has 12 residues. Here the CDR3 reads CASSLRPNEQFF. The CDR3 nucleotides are TGTGCCAGCAGTTTGAGGCCCAATGAGCAGTTCTTC.

The CDR3 DNA reads TGTGCCATCAGTGAAGCAACGGGAGCCACCTACGAGCAGTACTTC. Protein product: CAISEATGATYEQYF. The chain links TRBV10-3 to TRBJ2-7, with D tentatively TRBD2 (6 bases). Trimming removed 3 bases at V and 2 bases at J, with 14 bases between. The germline gives CDR1 ENHRY, CDR2 SYGVKD. The CDR3 is 15 amino acids.

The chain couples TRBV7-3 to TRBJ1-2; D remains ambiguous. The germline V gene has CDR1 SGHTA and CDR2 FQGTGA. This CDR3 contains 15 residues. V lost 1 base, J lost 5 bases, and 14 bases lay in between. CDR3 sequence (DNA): TGTGCCAGCAGCTTAATCACGTCGGCCGGGTATGGCTACACCTTC. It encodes CASSLITSAGYGYTF.

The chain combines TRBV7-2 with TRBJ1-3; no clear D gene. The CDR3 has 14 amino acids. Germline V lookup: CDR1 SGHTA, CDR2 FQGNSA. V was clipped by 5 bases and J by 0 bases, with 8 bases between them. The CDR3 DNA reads TGTGCCAGCAGCCTACGACTCTCTGGAAACACCATATATTTT. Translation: CASSLRLSGNTIYF. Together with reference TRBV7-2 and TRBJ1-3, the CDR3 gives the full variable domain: GAGVSQSPSNKVTEKGKDVELRCDPISGHTALYWYRQSLGQGLEFLIYFQGNSAPDKSGLPSDRFSAERTGGSVSTLTIQRTQQEDSAVYLCASSLRLSGNTIYFGEGSWLTVV.

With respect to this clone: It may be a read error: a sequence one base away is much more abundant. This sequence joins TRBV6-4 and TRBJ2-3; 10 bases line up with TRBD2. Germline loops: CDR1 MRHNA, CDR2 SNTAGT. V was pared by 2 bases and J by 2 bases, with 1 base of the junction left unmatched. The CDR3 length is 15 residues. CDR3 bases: TGTGCCAGCAGTGACAGCGGGGGGGCCACAGATACGCAGTATTTT. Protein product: CASSDSGGATDTQYF.

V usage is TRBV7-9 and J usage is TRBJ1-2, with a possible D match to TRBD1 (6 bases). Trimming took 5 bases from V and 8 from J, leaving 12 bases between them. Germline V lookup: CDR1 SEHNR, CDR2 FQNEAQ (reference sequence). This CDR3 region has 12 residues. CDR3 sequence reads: CASSTGQSGYTF. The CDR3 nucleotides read TGTGCCAGCAGCACTGGACAGTCAGGCTACACCTTC. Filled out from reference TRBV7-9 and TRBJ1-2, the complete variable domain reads DTGVSQNPRHKITKRGQNVTFRCDPISEHNRLYWYRQTLGQGPEFLTYFQNEAQLEKSRLLSDRFSAERPKGSFSTLEIQRTEQGDSAMYLCASSTGQSGYTFGSGTRLTVV.

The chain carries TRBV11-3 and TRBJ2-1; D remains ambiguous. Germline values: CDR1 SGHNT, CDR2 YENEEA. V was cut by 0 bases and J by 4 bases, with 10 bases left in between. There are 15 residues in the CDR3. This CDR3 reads CASSLEGSPYNEQFF. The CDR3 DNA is TGTGCCAGCAGCTTAGAGGGCAGCCCATACAATGAGCAGTTCTTC.

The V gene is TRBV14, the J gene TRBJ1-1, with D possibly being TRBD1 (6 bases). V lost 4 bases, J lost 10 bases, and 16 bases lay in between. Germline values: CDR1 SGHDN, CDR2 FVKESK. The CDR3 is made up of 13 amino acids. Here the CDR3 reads CASSRGQGQVAFF. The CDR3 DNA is TGTGCCAGCAGCCGGGGGCAGGGTCAAGTAGCTTTCTTT.

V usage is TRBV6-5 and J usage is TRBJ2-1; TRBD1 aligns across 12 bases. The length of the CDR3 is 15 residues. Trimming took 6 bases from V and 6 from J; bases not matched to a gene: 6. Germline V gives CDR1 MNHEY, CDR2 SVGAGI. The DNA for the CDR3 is TGTGCCAGCAGGGGGACAGGGGGCGCCGGCAATGAGCAGTTCTTC. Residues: CASRGTGGAGNEQFF.

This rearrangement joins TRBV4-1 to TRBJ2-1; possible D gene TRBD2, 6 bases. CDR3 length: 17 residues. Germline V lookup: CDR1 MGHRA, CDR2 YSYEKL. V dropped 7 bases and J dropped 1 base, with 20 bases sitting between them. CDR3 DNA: TGCGCCAGCACCTCAAGGGAGGCCACCGGGTCCTACAATGAGCAGTTCTTC. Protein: CASTSREATGSYNEQFF.

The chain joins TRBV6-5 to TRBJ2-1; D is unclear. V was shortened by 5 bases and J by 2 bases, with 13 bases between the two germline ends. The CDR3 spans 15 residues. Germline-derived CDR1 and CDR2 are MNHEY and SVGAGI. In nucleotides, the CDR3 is TGTGCCAGCAGTCAGTCCATTGGCCCCTACAATGAGCAGTTCTTC. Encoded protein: CASSQSIGPYNEQFF.

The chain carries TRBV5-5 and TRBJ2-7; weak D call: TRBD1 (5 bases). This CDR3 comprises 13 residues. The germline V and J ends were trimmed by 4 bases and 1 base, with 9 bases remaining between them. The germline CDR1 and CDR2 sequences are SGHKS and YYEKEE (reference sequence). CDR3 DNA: TGTGCCAGCAGCCACTACAGGTCCTACGAGCAGTACTTC. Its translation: CASSHYRSYEQYF.

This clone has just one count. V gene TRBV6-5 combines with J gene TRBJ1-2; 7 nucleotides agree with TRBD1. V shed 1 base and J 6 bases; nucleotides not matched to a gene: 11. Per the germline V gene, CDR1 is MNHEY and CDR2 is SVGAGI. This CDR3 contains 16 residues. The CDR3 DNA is TGTGCCAGCAGTTACTTTGGAACAGGGGAAAAAAATGGCTACACCTTC. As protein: CASSYFGTGEKNGYTF.